This T cell receptor (beta chain) comes out of a study of blood T cell repertoires in COVID-19. Looking at the study overall: Researchers got acute and convalescent COVID-19 samples from the United States, Italy and Spain.

In the authors' methods: Amplification of reference gene primers was used by the study to estimate nucleated cell counts. Repertoires were generated with immunoSEQ multiplex PCR, while TCRdb's copy carries only in-frame clones and drops some. The DNA gave D and trimming, while V, J and clone size come from that table. The sample has about 270,000 clones, 80% to 90% seen once; the top ten hold over 9.5%. Germline assignment: CDR1 SNHLY and CDR2 FYNNEI. The CDR3 length is 13 residues. The V end lost 4 bases, the J end lost 5 bases, and 11 bases lay between the germline ends. Followed longitudinally, the Seattle patients had been enrolled during active infection.

The sequenced material came from peripheral blood. This sequence was found in a woman under 40 with COVID-19, enrolled during active disease. The chain employs TRBV2 and TRBJ1-2, with a weak D call TRBD1 (5 bases). The DNA of the CDR3 is TGTGCCAGCAGTGCCGTGGGGCGGTATGGCTACACCTTC. It translates to CASSAVGRYGYTF.